The clone carrying this TCR beta chain was observed once. This sample is drawn from a study of regulatory dendritic cells for organ transplantation. Only in-frame clones appear in the TCRdb table, and some are missing; sequencing was by immunoSEQ multiplex PCR. Altogether under 40,000 clones are present, 90% to 95% being singletons, with the ten largest covering approximately 0.11%. This sequence originates from a human donor in good health. Sequencing was performed on naive CD8+ T cells from blood. Subset indicated: CD45RA+ naive T cells.

In DNA form, the CDR3 reads TGTGCCAGCAGCCCCGGGACAGTAAGCTACGAGCAGTACTTC. This codes for CASSPGTVSYEQYF. The rearrangement joins TRBV6-6 to TRBJ2-7, with TRBD1 matching over 7 bases. V lost 6 bases, J lost 3 bases, and 8 bases stayed unmatched. The CDR3 extends over 14 amino acids. Germline CDR1 and CDR2: MNHNY and SVGAGI (reference sequence).